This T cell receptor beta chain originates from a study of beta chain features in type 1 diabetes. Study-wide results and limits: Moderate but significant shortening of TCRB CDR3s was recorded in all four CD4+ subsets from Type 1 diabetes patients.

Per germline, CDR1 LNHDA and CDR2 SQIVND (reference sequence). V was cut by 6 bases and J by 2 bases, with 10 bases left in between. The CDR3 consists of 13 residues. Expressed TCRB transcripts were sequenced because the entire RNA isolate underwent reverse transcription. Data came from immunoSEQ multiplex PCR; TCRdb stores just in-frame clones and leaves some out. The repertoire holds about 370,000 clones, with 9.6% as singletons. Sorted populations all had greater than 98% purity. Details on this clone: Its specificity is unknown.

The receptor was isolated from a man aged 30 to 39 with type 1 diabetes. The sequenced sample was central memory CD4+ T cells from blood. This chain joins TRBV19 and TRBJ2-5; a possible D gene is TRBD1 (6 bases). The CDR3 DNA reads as TGTGCCAGTAGATTACAGGGTCAAGAGACCCAGTACTTC. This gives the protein CASRLQGQETQYF.